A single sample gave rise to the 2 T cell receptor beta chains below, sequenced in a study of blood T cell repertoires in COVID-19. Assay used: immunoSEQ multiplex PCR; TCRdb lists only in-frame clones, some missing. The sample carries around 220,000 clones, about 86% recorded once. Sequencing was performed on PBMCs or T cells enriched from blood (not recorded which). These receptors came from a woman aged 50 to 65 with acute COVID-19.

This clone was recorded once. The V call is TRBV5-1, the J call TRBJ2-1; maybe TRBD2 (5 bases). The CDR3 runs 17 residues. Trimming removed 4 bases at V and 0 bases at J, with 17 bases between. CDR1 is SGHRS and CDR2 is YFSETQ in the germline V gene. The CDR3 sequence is CASSTPGWWDSYNEQFF. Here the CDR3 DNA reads TGCGCCAGCAGCACCCCGGGGTGGTGGGACTCCTACAATGAGCAGTTCTTC.

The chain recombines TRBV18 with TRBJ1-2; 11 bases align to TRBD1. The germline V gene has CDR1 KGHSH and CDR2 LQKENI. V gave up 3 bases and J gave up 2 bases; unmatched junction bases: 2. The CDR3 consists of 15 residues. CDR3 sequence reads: CASSPGTGGNYGYTF. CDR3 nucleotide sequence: TGTGCCAGCTCACCGGGGACAGGGGGAAACTATGGCTACACCTTC.